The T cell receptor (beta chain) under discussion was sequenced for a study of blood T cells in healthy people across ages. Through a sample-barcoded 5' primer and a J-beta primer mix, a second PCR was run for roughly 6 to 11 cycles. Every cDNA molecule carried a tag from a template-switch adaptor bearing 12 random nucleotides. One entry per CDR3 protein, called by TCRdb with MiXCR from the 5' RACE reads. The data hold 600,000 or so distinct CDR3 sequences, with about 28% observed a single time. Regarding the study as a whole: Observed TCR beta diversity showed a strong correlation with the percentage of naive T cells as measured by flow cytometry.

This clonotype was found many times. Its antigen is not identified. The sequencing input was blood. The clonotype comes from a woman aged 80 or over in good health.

The chain's CDR3 is CASSYRGLSETQYF. The CDR3 DNA follows: TGTGCCAGCAGTTACAGGGGGCTCTCAGAGACCCAGTACTTC. The chain is built from TRBV6-5 and TRBJ2-5, with 7 nucleotides matching TRBD1. This CDR3 spans 14 amino acids. V lost 2 bases and J lost 4; bases outside the gene matches: 4. Germline V gene data show CDR1 as MNHEY and CDR2 as SVGAGI.